This is a list of T cell receptor beta chains from one sample in a study of shared clonotypes between healthy human individuals. The data were produced by immunoSEQ multiplex PCR, yet TCRdb's version contains in-frame clones alone and is incomplete. The sample lists around 2.1 million clones; roughly 91% were seen once. Sequenced material: naive CD8+ T cells from PBMCs. These receptors were taken from a young man in good health. Some clones in this sample may be carry-over from other donors' samples. CDR3s include the opening cysteine and the closing phenylalanine or tryptophan. D genes are given only for firm matches. A row's size may be missing; if present it is once, few, many or a size class.

CDR3 protein	CDR3 DNA	J gene	V gene	clone size	D gene
CASSARTERDTQYF	TGTGCCAGCAGCGCTAGGACAGAAAGGGATACGCAGTATTTT	TRBJ2-3	TRBV7-9	.	.
CASSYTADYEQYF	TGTGCCAGCAGTTACACGGCTGACTACGAGCAGTACTTC	TRBJ2-7	TRBV6-5	.	.
CAISESGGTGAF	TGTGCCATCAGTGAGTCGGGGGGTACAGGGGCCTTC	TRBJ2-7	TRBV10-3	.	.
CSARTSGFNEQFF	TGCAGCGCTAGGACTAGCGGTTTCAATGAGCAGTTCTTC	TRBJ2-1	TRBV29-1	.	TRBD2
CASSDFPTGGAETQYF	TGTGCCAGTAGTGACTTCCCGACAGGGGGCGCGGAGACCCAGTACTTC	TRBJ2-5	TRBV19	.	TRBD1
CASSPTGGETQYF	TGTGCCAGCAGCCCGACGGGCGGGGAGACCCAGTACTTC	TRBJ2-5	TRBV5-4	.	.
CASSRRPEDGGPNYGYTF	TGTGCCAGCAGCCGCCGCCCAGAAGACGGCGGCCCTAACTATGGCTACACCTTC	TRBJ1-2	TRBV7-8	.	.
CASSQDRNSGGTGELFF	TGCGCCAGCAGCCAAGATCGTAATAGCGGGGGCACCGGGGAGCTGTTTTTT	TRBJ2-2	TRBV4-3	.	TRBD2
CASSAQTGDTDTQYF	TGTGCCAGCAGCGCCCAAACAGGAGACACAGATACGCAGTATTTT	TRBJ2-3	TRBV9	.	.
CATSPRDSDNEQFF	TGTGCCACCAGCCCCCGGGACAGTGACAATGAGCAGTTCTTC	TRBJ2-1	TRBV15	.	TRBD1
CASSLSRNTEAFF	TGTGCCAGCAGCTTATCCCGGAACACTGAAGCTTTCTTT	TRBJ1-1	TRBV7-2	.	.
CASSRDSNRNEQFF	TGTGCCAGCAGTCGAGACTCAAACAGGAATGAGCAGTTCTTC	TRBJ2-1	TRBV28	.	.
CASSSGGPAALEEETQYF	TGTGCCAGCAGCTCCGGCGGCCCCGCGGCTCTTGAAGAGGAGACCCAGTACTTC	TRBJ2-5	TRBV11-1	.	.
CATSRVAGNQPQHF	TGTGCCACCAGCAGAGTGGCGGGGAATCAGCCCCAGCATTTT	TRBJ1-5	TRBV15	.	.
CASSLDHAGAQDTQYF	TGTGCCAGCAGTTTAGATCACGCGGGAGCCCAAGATACGCAGTATTTT	TRBJ2-3	TRBV28	.	TRBD2
CASSGGGQGASDAFF	TGTGCCAGCAGCGGTGGAGGACAGGGGGCGAGTGACGCTTTCTTT	TRBJ1-1	TRBV9	.	TRBD1
CAIGRTGDTEAFF	TGTGCCATCGGGCGGACAGGGGACACTGAAGCTTTCTTT	TRBJ1-1	TRBV10-3	.	TRBD1
CASSPAGTSGQETQYF	TGTGCCAGCAGCCCCGCCGGGACTAGCGGCCAAGAGACCCAGTACTTC	TRBJ2-5	TRBV5-5	.	TRBD2
CASSPWSEKLFF	TGTGCCAGCTCCCCCTGGAGTGAAAAACTGTTTTTT	TRBJ1-4	TRBV18	.	.
CASSLGAGQSYNEQFF	TGTGCCAGCAGCTTAGGTGCGGGACAGAGCTACAATGAGCAGTTCTTC	TRBJ2-1	TRBV7-9	.	.
CASSFRGPNTEAFF	TGTGCCAGTAGTTTCAGGGGGCCGAACACTGAAGCTTTCTTT	TRBJ1-1	TRBV19	.	TRBD1
CASSVGLALSYEQYF	TGTGCCAGCAGCGTAGGTTTAGCCCTCTCCTACGAGCAGTACTTC	TRBJ2-7	TRBV9	once	.
CASSLGVVGQNTDTQYF	TGTGCCAGCAGTTTAGGCGTTGTGGGACAGAACACAGATACGCAGTATTTT	TRBJ2-3	TRBV27	.	TRBD1
CASSLRQGGNEQYF	TGTGCCAGCAGTTTACGACAGGGTGGGAACGAGCAGTACTTC	TRBJ2-7	TRBV27	.	TRBD1
CASSFTAVQETQYF	TGTGCCAGCAGCTTCACAGCGGTCCAAGAGACCCAGTACTTC	TRBJ2-5	TRBV7-2	.	.
CASSSRRQGNYGYTF	TGTGCCAGCAGTTCCCGAAGACAGGGGAACTATGGCTACACCTTC	TRBJ1-2	TRBV27	.	TRBD1
CASSLRQGSRTEAFF	TGTGCCAGCAGCTTACGCCAGGGGTCAAGGACTGAAGCTTTCTTT	TRBJ1-1	TRBV7-3	.	.
CASSGTGVGYGYTF	TGTGCCAGCAGCGGTACAGGGGTGGGCTATGGCTACACCTTC	TRBJ1-2	TRBV6-5	.	TRBD1
CASSTGREETQYF	TGCGCCAGCAGCACCGGGAGGGAAGAGACCCAGTACTTC	TRBJ2-5	TRBV5-1	.	TRBD2
CASSSTLAGASNEQFF	TGCGCCAGCAGCTCCACATTAGCGGGAGCGTCAAATGAGCAGTTCTTC	TRBJ2-1	TRBV5-1	.	TRBD2
CASGPGEGITEAFF	TGCGCCAGTGGCCCGGGGGAGGGGATCACTGAAGCTTTCTTT	TRBJ1-1	TRBV10-2	few	.
CASSFRPLSGASYEQYF	TGTGCCAGCAGTTTTAGGCCCCTTAGCGGGGCCTCCTACGAGCAGTACTTC	TRBJ2-7	TRBV27	.	TRBD2
CASRTQQSMNTEAFF	TGTGCCAGCAGAACCCAACAGTCCATGAACACTGAAGCTTTCTTT	TRBJ1-1	TRBV6-6	few	.
CASSQTGTEAFF	TGCGCCAGCAGCCAAACCGGGACAGAAGCTTTCTTT	TRBJ1-1	TRBV4-1	once	.
CASSPLWGRSNQPQHF	TGTGCCAGCAGCCCCCTGTGGGGAAGGAGCAATCAGCCCCAGCATTTT	TRBJ1-5	TRBV7-2	.	.
CASSQVLGEFANEQFF	TGTGCCAGCAGCCAAGTATTGGGGGAGTTTGCCAATGAGCAGTTCTTC	TRBJ2-1	TRBV4-2	.	.
CASSPRYDRGGSYEQYF	TGTGCCAGCAGTCCCCGTTATGACAGGGGTGGCTCCTACGAGCAGTACTTC	TRBJ2-7	TRBV27	.	TRBD1
CASRWDRAYEQYF	TGCGCCAGCAGATGGGACAGAGCTTACGAGCAGTACTTC	TRBJ2-7	TRBV5-1	.	TRBD1
CAWSATPAGELFF	TGTGCCTGGAGTGCGACTCCGGCTGGGGAGCTGTTTTTT	TRBJ2-2	TRBV30	once	.
CASSPLTGYEQYF	TGTGCCAGCAGTCCACTCACAGGGTACGAGCAGTACTTC	TRBJ2-7	TRBV27	.	.
CASSPQGDTQYF	TGTGCCAGCAGCCCTCAGGGGGACACGCAGTATTTT	TRBJ2-3	TRBV13	once	TRBD1
CSVAGGGEKLFF	TGCAGCGTTGCAGGAGGAGGTGAAAAACTGTTTTTT	TRBJ1-4	TRBV29-1	.	.
CASSQVDFLWGTDTQYF	TGTGCCAGCAGCCAGGTTGACTTCCTCTGGGGCACAGATACGCAGTATTTT	TRBJ2-3	TRBV14	.	.
CASKVGGPGELFF	TGTGCCAGTAAAGTTGGCGGCCCCGGGGAGCTGTTTTTT	TRBJ2-2	TRBV19	.	.
CASSLGLGYTF	TGTGCCAGCAGCTTAGGATTGGGCTACACCTTC	TRBJ1-2	TRBV11-2	.	.
CASSSALGANNQLFYEQYF	TGTGCCAGCAGTTCGGCCCTGGGGGCCAATAACCAATTATTCTACGAGCAGTACTTC	TRBJ2-7	TRBV27	.	.
CASSADRTSYEQYF	TGTGCCAGCAGCGCGGACAGGACCTCCTACGAGCAGTACTTC	TRBJ2-7	TRBV9	.	TRBD1
CAWRRGQGVYGYTF	TGTGCCTGGAGGAGGGGACAGGGCGTATATGGCTACACCTTC	TRBJ1-2	TRBV30	.	TRBD1
CAPRVWTGSNQPQHF	TGTGCCCCCAGGGTCTGGACAGGGTCCAATCAGCCCCAGCATTTT	TRBJ1-5	TRBV5-4	.	TRBD1
CASSYSSGQVSYEQYF	TGTGCCAGCAGTTACTCGTCGGGACAGGTGTCCTACGAGCAGTACTTC	TRBJ2-7	TRBV6-5	.	TRBD1
CASSLRSRGGNQPQHF	TGTGCCAGCAGCTTAAGGTCCAGGGGTGGCAATCAGCCCCAGCATTTT	TRBJ1-5	TRBV5-8	.	.